This T cell receptor beta chain stems from a study of chemoradiotherapy in HPV16-positive cancers. Broader study findings: HPV-responsive T-cell expansion during chemoradiotherapy was linked to improved recurrence-free survival in HPV16-positive patients. Only a couple of HPV16-positive patients supplied the functional HPV-specificity definition.

Over chemoradiotherapy, repertoires were sampled more than once. The method was immunoSEQ multiplex PCR; TCRdb's version includes in-frame clones alone and lacks a portion of them. The sample has about 13,000 clones; about 85% are singletons. Trimming shortened V by 3 bases and J by 6 bases, and 17 bases separated the two germline ends. The CDR3 extends over 15 amino acids. Germline V gene data show CDR1 as LNHDA and CDR2 as SQIVND (reference sequence). This clone was picked up one time. Its antigen is unknown. The material was blood, obtained from a patient who underwent chemoradiotherapy. The sequence was obtained from a human donor with HPV-associated anogenital cancer. The chain couples TRBV19 to TRBJ1-2, with unresolved D. CDR3 DNA sequence: TGTGCCAGTAGTATGTCGTTTTGGGGAGTCAATGGCTACACCTTC. Translated, it gives CASSMSFWGVNGYTF.